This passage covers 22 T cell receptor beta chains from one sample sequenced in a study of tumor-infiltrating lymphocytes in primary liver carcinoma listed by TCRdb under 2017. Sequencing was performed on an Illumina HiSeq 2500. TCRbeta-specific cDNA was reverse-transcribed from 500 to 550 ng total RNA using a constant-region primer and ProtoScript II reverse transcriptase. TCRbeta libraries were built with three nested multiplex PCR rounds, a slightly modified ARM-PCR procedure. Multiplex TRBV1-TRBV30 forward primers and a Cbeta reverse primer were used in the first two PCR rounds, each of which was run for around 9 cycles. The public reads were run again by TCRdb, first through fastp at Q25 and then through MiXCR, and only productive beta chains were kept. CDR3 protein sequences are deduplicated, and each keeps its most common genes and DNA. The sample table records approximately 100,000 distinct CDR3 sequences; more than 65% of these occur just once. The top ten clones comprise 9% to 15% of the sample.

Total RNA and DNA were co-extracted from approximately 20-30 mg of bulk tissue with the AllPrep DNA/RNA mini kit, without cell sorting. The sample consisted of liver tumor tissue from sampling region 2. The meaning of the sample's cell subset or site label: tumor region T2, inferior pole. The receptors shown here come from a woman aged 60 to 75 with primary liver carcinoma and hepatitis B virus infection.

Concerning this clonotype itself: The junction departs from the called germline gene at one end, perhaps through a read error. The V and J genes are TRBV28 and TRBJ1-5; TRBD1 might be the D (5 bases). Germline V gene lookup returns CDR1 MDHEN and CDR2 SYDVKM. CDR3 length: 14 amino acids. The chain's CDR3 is CASSPWDGNQPKHF. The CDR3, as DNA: TGTGCCAGCAGTCCCTGGGACGGAAATCAGCCCAAGCATTTT. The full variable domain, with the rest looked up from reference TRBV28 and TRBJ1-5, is DVKVTQSSRYLVKRTGEKVFLECVQDMDHENMFWYRQDPGLGLRLIYFSYDVKMKEKGDIPEGYSVSREKKERFSLILESASTNQTSMYLCASSPWDGNQPKHFGDGTRLSIL.

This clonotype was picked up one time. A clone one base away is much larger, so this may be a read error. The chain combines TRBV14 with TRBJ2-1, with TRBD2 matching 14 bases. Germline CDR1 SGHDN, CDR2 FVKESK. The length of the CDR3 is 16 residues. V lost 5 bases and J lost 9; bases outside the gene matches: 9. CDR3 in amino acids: CASSELGLAGAGEQFF. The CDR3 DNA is TGTGCCAGCAGCGAACTGGGACTAGCGGGAGCGGGTGAGCAGTTCTTC. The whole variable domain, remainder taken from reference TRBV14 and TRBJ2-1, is EAGVTQFPSHSVIEKGQTVTLRCDPISGHDNLYWYRRVMGKEIKFLLHFVKESKQDESGMPNNRFLAERTGGTYSTLKVQPAELEDSGVYFCASSELGLAGAGEQFFGPGTRLTVL.

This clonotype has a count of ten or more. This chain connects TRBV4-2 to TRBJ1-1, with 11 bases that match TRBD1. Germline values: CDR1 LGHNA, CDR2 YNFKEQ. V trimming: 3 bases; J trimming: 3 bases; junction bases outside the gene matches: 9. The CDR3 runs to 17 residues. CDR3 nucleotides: TGTGCCAGCAGCCAGACGGACAGGGGGCTTGCTGACACTGAAGCTTTCTTT. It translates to CASSQTDRGLADTEAFF.

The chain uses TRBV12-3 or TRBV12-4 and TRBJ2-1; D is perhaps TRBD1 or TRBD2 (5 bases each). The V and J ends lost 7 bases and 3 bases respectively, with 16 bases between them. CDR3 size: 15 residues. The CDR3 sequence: CASNRLLGDYNEQFF. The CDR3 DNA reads TGTGCCAGCAATAGACTACTGGGGGACTACAATGAGCAGTTCTTC.

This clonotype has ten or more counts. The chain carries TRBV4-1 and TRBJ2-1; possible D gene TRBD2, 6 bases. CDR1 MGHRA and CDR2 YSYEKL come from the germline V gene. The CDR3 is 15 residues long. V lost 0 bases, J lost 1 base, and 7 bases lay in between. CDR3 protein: CASSQDGRSYNEQFF. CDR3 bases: TGCGCCAGCAGCCAAGACGGGAGATCCTACAATGAGCAGTTCTTC.

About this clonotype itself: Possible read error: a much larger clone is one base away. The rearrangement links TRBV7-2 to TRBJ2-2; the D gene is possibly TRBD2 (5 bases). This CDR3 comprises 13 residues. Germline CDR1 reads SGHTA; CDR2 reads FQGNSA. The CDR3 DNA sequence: TGTGCCAGCAGCTTAGAAGTTCACGGGGAGCAGTTTTTT. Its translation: CASSLEVHGEQFF.

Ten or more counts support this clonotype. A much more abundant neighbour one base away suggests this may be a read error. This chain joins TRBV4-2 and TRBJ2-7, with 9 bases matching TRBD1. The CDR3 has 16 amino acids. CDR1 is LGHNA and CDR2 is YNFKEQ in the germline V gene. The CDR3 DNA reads TGTGCCAGCAGCCAAGGGACAGGGGCCTCCTCCCACGAGCAGTACTTC. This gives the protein CASSQGTGASSHEQYF.

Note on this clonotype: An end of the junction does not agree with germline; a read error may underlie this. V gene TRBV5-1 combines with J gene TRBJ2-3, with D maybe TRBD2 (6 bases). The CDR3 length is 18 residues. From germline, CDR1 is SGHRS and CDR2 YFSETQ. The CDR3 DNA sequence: TGCGCCAACAGCTTGGAGGAGGGGTATTCGGCTAGCACAGATACGCAGTATTTT. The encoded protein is CANSLEEGYSASTDTQYF.

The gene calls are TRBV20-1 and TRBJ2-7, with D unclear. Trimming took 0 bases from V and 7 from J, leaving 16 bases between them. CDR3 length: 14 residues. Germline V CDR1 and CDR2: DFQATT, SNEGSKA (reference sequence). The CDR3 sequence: CSARDRRWQAEQYF. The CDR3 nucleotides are TGCAGTGCTAGAGATCGGCGCTGGCAGGCTGAGCAGTACTTC.

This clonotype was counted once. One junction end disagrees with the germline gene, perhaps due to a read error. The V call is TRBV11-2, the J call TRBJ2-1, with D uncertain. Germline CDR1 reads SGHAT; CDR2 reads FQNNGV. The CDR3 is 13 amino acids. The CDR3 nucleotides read TGTGTCAGCAGCTTGCCAGTTCACAATGGGCAGTTCTTC. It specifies CVSSLPVHNGQFF.

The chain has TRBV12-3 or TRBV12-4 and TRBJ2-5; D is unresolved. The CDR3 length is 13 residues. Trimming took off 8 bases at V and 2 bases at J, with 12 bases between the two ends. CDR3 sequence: CASGKSAQETQYF. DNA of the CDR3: TGTGCCAGCGGGAAGTCAGCGCAAGAGACCCAGTACTTC.

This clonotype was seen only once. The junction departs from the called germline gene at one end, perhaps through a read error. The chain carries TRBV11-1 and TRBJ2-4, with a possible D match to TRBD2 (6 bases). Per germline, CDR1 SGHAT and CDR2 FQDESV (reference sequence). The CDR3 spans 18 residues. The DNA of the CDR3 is TGTGCCAGCAGCTTAGCCTTAGCGGCCGCTCTAGTCAAAGACATTCAGTACTTC. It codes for CASSLALAAALVKDIQYF. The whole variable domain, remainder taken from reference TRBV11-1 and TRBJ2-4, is EAEVAQSPRYKITEKSQAVAFWCDPISGHATLYWYRQILGQGPELLVQFQDESVVDDSQLPKDRFSAERLKGVDSTLKIQPAELGDSAMYLCASSLALAAALVKDIQYFGAGTRLSVL.

In nucleotides, the CDR3 is TGCGCCAGCAGTGAGCACCGGGACATGATCATCGGGGAGCTGTTTTTT. Its protein is CASSEHRDMIIGELFF. The rearrangement joins TRBV10-2 to TRBJ2-2; tentatively, D is TRBD1 (6 bases). The CDR3 length is 16 residues. V was clipped by 2 bases and J by 7 bases, with 17 bases between them. Germline CDR1 reads WSHSY; CDR2 reads SAAADI.

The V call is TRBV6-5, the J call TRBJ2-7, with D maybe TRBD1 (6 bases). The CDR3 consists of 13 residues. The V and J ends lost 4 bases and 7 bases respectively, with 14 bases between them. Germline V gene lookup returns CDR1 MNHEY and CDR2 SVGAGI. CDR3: CASSLGHLREQYF. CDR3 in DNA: TGTGCCAGCAGTTTGGGACATTTGAGGGAGCAGTACTTC.

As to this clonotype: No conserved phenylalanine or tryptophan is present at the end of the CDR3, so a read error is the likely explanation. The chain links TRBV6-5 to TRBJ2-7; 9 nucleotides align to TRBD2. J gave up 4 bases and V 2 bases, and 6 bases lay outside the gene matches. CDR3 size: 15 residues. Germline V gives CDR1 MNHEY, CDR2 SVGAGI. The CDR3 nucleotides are TGTGCCAGCAGTTACAGGGTAGCGGGAGTGTACGAGCAGTACCTC. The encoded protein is CASSYRVAGVYEQYL.

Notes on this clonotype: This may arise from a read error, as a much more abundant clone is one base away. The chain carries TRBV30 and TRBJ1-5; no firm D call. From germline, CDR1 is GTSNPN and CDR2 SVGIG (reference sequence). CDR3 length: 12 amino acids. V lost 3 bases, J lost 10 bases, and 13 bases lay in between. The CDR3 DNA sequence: TGTGCCTGGAGCCGCGACATGGAACCCCAGCATTTT. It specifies CAWSRDMEPQHF. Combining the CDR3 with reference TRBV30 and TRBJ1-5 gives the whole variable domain SQTIHQWPATLVQPVGSPLSLECTVEGTSNPNLYWYRQAAGRGLQLLFYSVGIGQISSEVPQNLSASRPQDRQFILSSKKLLLSDSGFYLCAWSRDMEPQHFGDGTRLSIL.

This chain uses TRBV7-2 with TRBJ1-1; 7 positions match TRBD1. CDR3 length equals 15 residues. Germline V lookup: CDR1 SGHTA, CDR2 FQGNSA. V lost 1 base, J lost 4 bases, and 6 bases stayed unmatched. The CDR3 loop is CASSLEGYRGTEAFF. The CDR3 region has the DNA TGTGCCAGCAGCTTAGAAGGTTACAGGGGCACTGAAGCTTTCTTT.

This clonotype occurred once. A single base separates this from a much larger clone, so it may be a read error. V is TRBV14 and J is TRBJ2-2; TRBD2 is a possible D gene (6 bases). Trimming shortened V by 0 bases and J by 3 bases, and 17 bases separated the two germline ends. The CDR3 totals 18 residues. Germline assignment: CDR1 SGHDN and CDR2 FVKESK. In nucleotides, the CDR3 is TGTGCCAGCAGCCAAGAAAAGAGGCTAGCGTATTACACCGGGGAGCTGTTTTTT. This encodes CASSQEKRLAYYTGELFF.

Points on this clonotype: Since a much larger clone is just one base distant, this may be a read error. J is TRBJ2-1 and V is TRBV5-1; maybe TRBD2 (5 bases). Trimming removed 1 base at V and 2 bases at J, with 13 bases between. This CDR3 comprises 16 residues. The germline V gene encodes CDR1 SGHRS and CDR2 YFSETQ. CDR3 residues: CASSLPADYTYNEQFF. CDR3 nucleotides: TGCGCCAGCAGCTTGCCGGCTGACTATACCTACAATGAGCAGTTCTTC. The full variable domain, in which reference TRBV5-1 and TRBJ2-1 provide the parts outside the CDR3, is KAGVTQTPRYLIKTRGQQVTLSCSPISGHRSVSWYQQTPGQGLQFLFEYFSETQRNKGNFPGRFSGRQFSNSRSEMNVSTLELGDSALYLCASSLPADYTYNEQFFGPGTRLTVL.

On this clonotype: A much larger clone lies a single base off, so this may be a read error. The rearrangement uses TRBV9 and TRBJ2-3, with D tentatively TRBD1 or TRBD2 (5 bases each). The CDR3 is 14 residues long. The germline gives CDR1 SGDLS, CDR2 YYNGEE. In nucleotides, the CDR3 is TGTGCCAGCAGCGGAGGGGCGCCCACAGATATGCAGTATTTT. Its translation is CASSGGAPTDMQYF.

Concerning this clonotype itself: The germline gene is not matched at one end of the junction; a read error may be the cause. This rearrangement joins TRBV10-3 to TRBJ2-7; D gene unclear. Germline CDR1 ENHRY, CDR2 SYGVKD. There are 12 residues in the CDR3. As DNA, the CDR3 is TGTGCCCCTGTGACACCAACCTACGAGCAATACTTC. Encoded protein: CAPVTPTYEQYF.

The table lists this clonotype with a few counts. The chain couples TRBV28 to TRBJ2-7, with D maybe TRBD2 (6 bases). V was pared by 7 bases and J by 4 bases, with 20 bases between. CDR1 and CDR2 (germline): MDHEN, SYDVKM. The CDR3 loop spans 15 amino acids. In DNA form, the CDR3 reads TGTGCCAGCACCCGAGGAGCGGTAGCGGCATACGAGCAGTACTTC. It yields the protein CASTRGAVAAYEQYF.